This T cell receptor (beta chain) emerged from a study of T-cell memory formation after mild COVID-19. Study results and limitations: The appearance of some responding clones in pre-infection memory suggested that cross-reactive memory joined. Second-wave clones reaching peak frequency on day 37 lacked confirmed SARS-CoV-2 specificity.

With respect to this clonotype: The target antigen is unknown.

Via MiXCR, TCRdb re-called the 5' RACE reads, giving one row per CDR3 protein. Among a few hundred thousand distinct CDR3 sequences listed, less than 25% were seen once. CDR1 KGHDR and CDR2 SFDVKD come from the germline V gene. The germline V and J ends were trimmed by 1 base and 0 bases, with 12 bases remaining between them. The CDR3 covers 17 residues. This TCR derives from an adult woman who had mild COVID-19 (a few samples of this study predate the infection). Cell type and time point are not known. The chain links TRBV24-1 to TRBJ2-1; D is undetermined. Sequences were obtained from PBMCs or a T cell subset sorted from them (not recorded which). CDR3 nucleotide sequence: TGTGCCACCAGTGATTTCCTCGGACCAGACTCCTACAATGAGCAGTTCTTC. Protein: CATSDFLGPDSYNEQFF.